Listed below are T cell receptor beta chains from one sample, sequenced in a study of blood T cell repertoires in COVID-19. Only in-frame clones appear in the TCRdb table, and some are missing; sequencing was by immunoSEQ multiplex PCR. The profile shows roughly 190,000 clones, around 83% of them singletons. Material for sequencing was PBMCs or T cells enriched from blood (not recorded which). The receptor set was obtained from a woman aged 25 to 39 who had been exposed to COVID-19. Each CDR3 is given with its conserved first and last residue. The D gene is left open where the match is weak. Expanded clones are given a class, and other clones once, few, many or no size at all.

D gene	clone size	V gene	J gene	CDR3 DNA	CDR3 protein
.	.	TRBV6-5	TRBJ2-7	TGTGCCAGCAGTTCCGCAGACGAGCAGTACTTC	CASSSADEQYF
.	.	TRBV18	TRBJ1-5	TGTGCCAGCTCACCAACGAGCGGGTATAGCAATCAGCCCCAGCATTTT	CASSPTSGYSNQPQHF
TRBD1	.	TRBV15	TRBJ1-2	TGTGCCACCAGCAGAGATCTTTCAGGGGGCTATGGCTACACCTTC	CATSRDLSGGYGYTF
TRBD2	.	TRBV6-6	TRBJ2-1	TGTGCCAGTTACCTAGCGGGGGGCGCCGAGGGGCAGTTCTTC	CASYLAGGAEGQFF
TRBD1	.	TRBV19	TRBJ2-5	TGTGCCAGTAGTCCCCCCGGGACAGGGGTTGGTGAGACCCAGTACTTC	CASSPPGTGVGETQYF
TRBD1	.	TRBV19	TRBJ1-4	TGTGCCAGTAGTACCGGGACAGGGAGTTTGATGGACGAAAAACTGTTTTTT	CASSTGTGSLMDEKLFF
.	.	TRBV2	TRBJ1-1	TGTGCCAGCAGTGAAGGTCCGGGTTTCGGGAGATTGGACACTGAAGCTTTCTTT	CASSEGPGFGRLDTEAFF
.	once	TRBV21-1	TRBJ1-5	TGTGCCAGCAGTAAGTCAGGGGGTGCCCGCCGGGCTTACAATCAGCCCCAGCATTTT	CASSKSGGARRAYNQPQHF
TRBD1	.	TRBV30	TRBJ2-1	TGTGCCGTAAACCGGGACAGATACAATGAGCAGTTCTTC	CAVNRDRYNEQFF
.	.	TRBV29-1	TRBJ1-2	TGCAGCGTTGAAGATGAGGGGACGAGCTTTTCGGGGGGCTATGGCTACACCTTC	CSVEDEGTSFSGGYGYTF
.	.	TRBV7-3	TRBJ1-1	TGTGCCAGCAGCCCCAGGTCCGAAGCTTTCTTT	CASSPRSEAFF
TRBD2	.	TRBV25-1	TRBJ2-3	TGTGCCAGCTCACAGACTAGCGGGGGTGCAGATACGCAGTATTTT	CASSQTSGGADTQYF
TRBD1	.	TRBV6-5	TRBJ1-1	TGTGCCAGCTGCCGGGACAGGGGTACTGAAGCTTTCTTT	CASCRDRGTEAFF
TRBD1	.	TRBV5-4	TRBJ2-5	TGTGCCAGCAGCGCTACTTATCGAGGACAGGGAGAGACCCAGTACTTC	CASSATYRGQGETQYF
.	.	TRBV3-1/TRBV3-2	TRBJ1-1	TGTGCCAGCAGCCAAGGGGGGGGATCAATCTTT	CASSQGGGSIF